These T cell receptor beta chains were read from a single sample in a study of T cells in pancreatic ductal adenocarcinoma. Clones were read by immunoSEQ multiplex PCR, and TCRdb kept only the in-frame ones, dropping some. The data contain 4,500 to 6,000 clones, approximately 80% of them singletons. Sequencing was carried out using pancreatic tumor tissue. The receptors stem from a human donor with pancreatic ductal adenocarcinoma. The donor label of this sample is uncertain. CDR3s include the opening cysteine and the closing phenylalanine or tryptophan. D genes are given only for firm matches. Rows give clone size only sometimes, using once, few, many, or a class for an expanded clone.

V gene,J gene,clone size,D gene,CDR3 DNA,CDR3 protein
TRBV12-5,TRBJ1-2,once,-,TGTGCTAGTGGTACGGGGACCGGATGGGGAGGCTACACCTTC,CASGTGTGWGGYTF
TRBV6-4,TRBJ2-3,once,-,TGTGCCAGCAGTGACGGGGCTAGCACAGATACGCAGTATTTT,CASSDGASTDTQYF
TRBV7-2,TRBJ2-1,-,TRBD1,TGTGCCAGCAGCTTAGGGCCTACAGGGGGCTCCTACAATGAGCAGTTCTTC,CASSLGPTGGSYNEQFF
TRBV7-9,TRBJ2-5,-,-,TGTGCCAGCAGCTTAGCTCGAGGGTCAAGGGGGGATACCCAGTACTTC,CASSLARGSRGDTQYF
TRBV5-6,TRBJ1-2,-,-,TGTGCCAGCAGCCCTGGCAGGGCAGACTATGGCTACACCTTC,CASSPGRADYGYTF
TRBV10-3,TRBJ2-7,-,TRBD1,TGTGCCATCAGTGAGTCAACCCTACCGGGACAGGGGTCCTCCTACGAGCAGTACTTC,CAISESTLPGQGSSYEQYF
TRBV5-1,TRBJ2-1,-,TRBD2,TGCGCCAGCAGCCCCCCGGGACTAGCGGATTACAATGAGCAGTTCTTC,CASSPPGLADYNEQFF
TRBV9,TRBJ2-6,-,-,TGTGCCAGCAGCCCCTTTCGGGCCAACGTCCTGACTTTC,CASSPFRANVLTF
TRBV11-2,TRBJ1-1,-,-,TGTGCCAGCAGCTTAGATCCGAACACTGAAGCTTTCTTT,CASSLDPNTEAFF
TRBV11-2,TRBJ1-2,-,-,TGTGCCAGCAGCTTAGATCGTTCAAACGGCTACACCTTC,CASSLDRSNGYTF
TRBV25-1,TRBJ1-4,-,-,TGTGCCAGCAGTGAATACCAGGGTGAAAAACTGTTTTTT,CASSEYQGEKLFF
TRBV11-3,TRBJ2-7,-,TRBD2,TGTGCCAGCAGCAAACTAGCGGGAGGTCTATACGAGCAGTACTTC,CASSKLAGGLYEQYF
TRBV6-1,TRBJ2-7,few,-,TGTGCCAGCAGTGAAGTATCAGCGACCCTCTACGAGCAGTACTTC,CASSEVSATLYEQYF
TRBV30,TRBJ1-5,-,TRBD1,TGTGCCTGGGGCGGACAGGGGGATCAGCCCCAGCATTTT,CAWGGQGDQPQHF
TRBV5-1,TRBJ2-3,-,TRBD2,TGCGCCAGCAGCCTAGGACTAGCGGGGGCTAGCACAGATACGCAGTATTTT,CASSLGLAGASTDTQYF
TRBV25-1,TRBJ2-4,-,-,TGTGCCAGCAGTGAATGGGGGATAGCCAAAAACATTCAGTACTTC,CASSEWGIAKNIQYF
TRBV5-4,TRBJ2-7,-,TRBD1,TGTGCCAGCAGCTTGGGTTCAGGGGGCCCCATCTACGAGCAGTACTTC,CASSLGSGGPIYEQYF
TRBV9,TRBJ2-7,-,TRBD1,TGTGCCAGCAGCGGGGAGGGGGGACAGGGTAAGGAGAGCTCCTACGAGCAGTACTTC,CASSGEGGQGKESSYEQYF
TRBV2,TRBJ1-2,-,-,TGTGCCAGCAGTGAAGCGCCGGGCACCTCTAACTATGGCTACACCTTC,CASSEAPGTSNYGYTF
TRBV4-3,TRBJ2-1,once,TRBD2,TGCGCCAGCAGCTACAAGCGGGAGGCCGCCTACAATGAGCAGTTCTTC,CASSYKREAAYNEQFF
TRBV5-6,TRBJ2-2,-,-,TGTGCCAGCCTCCTGATGGGTCAGGGTGTGACCGGGGAGCTGTTTTTT,CASLLMGQGVTGELFF
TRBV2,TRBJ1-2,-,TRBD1,TGTGCCAGCAAGGATCAGGGGGACAGCTATGGCTACACCTTC,CASKDQGDSYGYTF
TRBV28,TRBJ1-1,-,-,TGTGCCAGCACCTCTCAGTCCCCGGGTTTGAACACTGAAGCTTTCTTT,CASTSQSPGLNTEAFF
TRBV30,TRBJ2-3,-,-,TGTGCCTGGGAGGGAGTGGGGGCTAGCACAGATACGCAGTATTTT,CAWEGVGASTDTQYF
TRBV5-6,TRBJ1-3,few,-,TGTGCCAGCAGCTTGGTCGGGACAGGAAACACCATATATTTT,CASSLVGTGNTIYF
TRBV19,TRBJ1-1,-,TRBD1,TGTGCCAGTAGTATATGGTTCAGGACAGGGATATCGAACACTGAAGCTTTCTTT,CASSIWFRTGISNTEAFF
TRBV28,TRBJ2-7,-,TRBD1,TGTGCCAGCAGTTTCGGGACAGGGACCTACGAGCAGTACTTC,CASSFGTGTYEQYF
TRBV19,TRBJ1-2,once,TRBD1,TGTGCCAGTAGTAGGACAGGGGGTCAGAACTATGGCTACACCTTC,CASSRTGGQNYGYTF
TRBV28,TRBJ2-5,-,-,TGTGCCAGCAGTTTAGTGGGGTTCCAAGAGACCCAGTACTTC,CASSLVGFQETQYF
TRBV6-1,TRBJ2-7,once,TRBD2,TGTGCCAGCAGTGAAGGGGCACTAGCGGGTTTAAGGGGGATATACGAGCAGTACTTC,CASSEGALAGLRGIYEQYF
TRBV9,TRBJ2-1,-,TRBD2,TGTGCCAGCAGCGCCCGGACTAGCGGCGAGCAGTTCTTC,CASSARTSGEQFF
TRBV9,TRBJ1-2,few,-,TGTGCCAGCAGCGTAGCTTCGGGGGCGCGGTCTGGCTACACCTTC,CASSVASGARSGYTF
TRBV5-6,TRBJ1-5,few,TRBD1,TGTGCCAGCAGCTCTGCTTTTGGACAGGATGATCAGCCCCAGCATTTT,CASSSAFGQDDQPQHF
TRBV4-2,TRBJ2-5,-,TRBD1,TGTGCCAGCAGCCGCTCGGGACAGTTCGGGCAGTACTTC,CASSRSGQFGQYF
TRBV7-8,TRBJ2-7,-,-,TGTGCCAGCAGCCCCTACTACGAGCAGTACTTC,CASSPYYEQYF
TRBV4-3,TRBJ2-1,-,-,TGCGCCAGCAGCCAAGATCTCCGTCAGGGCGAGCAGTTCTTC,CASSQDLRQGEQFF
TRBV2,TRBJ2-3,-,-,TGTGCCAGCAGTGAAGCGCCATTTGCTAGCACAGATACGCAGTATTTT,CASSEAPFASTDTQYF
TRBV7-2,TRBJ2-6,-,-,TGTGCCAGCAGCCCCACGGGCGACGTCCTGACTTTC,CASSPTGDVLTF
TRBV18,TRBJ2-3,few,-,TGTGCCAGCTCACCCTCCCCCGGGCCTTACCCGGGCACAGATACGCAGTATTTT,CASSPSPGPYPGTDTQYF
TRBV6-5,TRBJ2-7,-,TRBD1,TGTGTCAGCAGTTCACAACAGGGGAATCGGTACGAGCAGTACTTC,CVSSSQQGNRYEQYF
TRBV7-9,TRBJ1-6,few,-,TGTGCCAGCAGCTTAGAGTTGGGGGGTAGCTCCTATAATTCACCCCTCCACTTT,CASSLELGGSSYNSPLHF
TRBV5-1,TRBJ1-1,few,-,TGCGCCAGCGTCGACGGACCGAACACTGAAGCTTTCTTT,CASVDGPNTEAFF
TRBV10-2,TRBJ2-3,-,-,TGCGCCAGCAGTGAGTCGGGGGGGCGCATCACAGATACGCAGTATTTT,CASSESGGRITDTQYF
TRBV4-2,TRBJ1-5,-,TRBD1,TGTGCCAGCAGCCAAGTAGGGACAGCAGGCAATCAGCCCCAGCATTTT,CASSQVGTAGNQPQHF
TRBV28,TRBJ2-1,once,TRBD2,TGTGCCAGCAGTTCCGTAGACCTTAGCGGGAGGGCCGGGGATGAGCAGTTCTTC,CASSSVDLSGRAGDEQFF
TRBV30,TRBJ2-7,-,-,TGTGCCTGGAGTGTAACAGGTCTAAAGGAGCAGTACTTC,CAWSVTGLKEQYF
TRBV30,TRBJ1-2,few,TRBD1,TGTGCCTGGAGTGTTACAGGGGTAGCTAACTATGGCTACACCTTC,CAWSVTGVANYGYTF
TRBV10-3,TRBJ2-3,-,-,TGTGCCATCAGTGAGGGGCCAAAGGGGGCAGATACGCAGTATTTT,CAISEGPKGADTQYF
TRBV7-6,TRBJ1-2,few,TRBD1,TGTGCCAGCAGCACCCAGGGGCAGGGGGCTCTCTCTAACTATGGCTACACCTTC,CASSTQGQGALSNYGYTF
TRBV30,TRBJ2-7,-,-,TGTGCCTGGAGTGTCCAAGGGAACGAGCAGTACTTC,CAWSVQGNEQYF
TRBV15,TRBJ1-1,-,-,TGTGCCACCAGCAGAGATTGGACCTCCCGAATGAACACTGAAGCTTTCTTT,CATSRDWTSRMNTEAFF
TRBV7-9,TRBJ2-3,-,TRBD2,TGTGCCAGCAGTCAAGCGGGAGAGGTTACGCAGTATTTT,CASSQAGEVTQYF
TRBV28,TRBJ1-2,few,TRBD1,TGTGCCAGCAGTTTATGGGGACAGGGGGCGAACTATGGCTACACCTTC,CASSLWGQGANYGYTF
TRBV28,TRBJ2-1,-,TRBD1,TGTGCCAGCAGTTTTCTGCCCCCGTGGACAGGGGGTGATGCCTTGAACAATGAGCAGTTCTTC,CASSFLPPWTGGDALNNEQFF